This T cell receptor (beta chain) was captured by sequencing in a study of regulatory T cells in long-lasting Graves disease. Regarding the study as a whole: Persistent cases of Graves' showed reduced TCR diversity relative to newly diagnosed patients. Persistent patients had more shared public clonotypes (about 2,700) than new patients (about 870).

Library construction for TCR beta used iRepertoire HTBI primers and Arm-PCR of CDR3 regions. TCRdb independently ran MiXCR on the multiplex PCR reads; one entry per CDR3 protein. The table has hundreds of thousands of distinct CDR3 sequences, 15% to 20% seen once. The time point is: newly diagnosed GD, antithyroid drugs for less than 3 months. The TCR library was prepared using RNA isolated from PBMCs. This clonotype has ten or more counts. Its antigen remains unknown. This sample was shared with a second study, whose subject was T cells in Graves' hyperthyroidism and ophthalmopathy. As that report states: Expanded thyroid clonotypes (above 0.001) were mostly also found in blood. From stable hyperthyroidism, ophthalmopathy was separated by a 13 V-J model.

The receptor's source is a woman aged 25 to 39 with Graves disease. Sequences were derived from peripheral blood mononuclear cells (PBMCs), sampled at new diagnosis, from a patient treated with antithyroid drugs.

The CDR3: CASSTGQGRTGELFF. CDR3 nucleotide sequence: TGTGCCAGCAGCACCGGACAGGGTCGCACCGGGGAGCTGTTTTTT. The chain employs TRBV7-2 and TRBJ2-2; TRBD1 matches at 8 bases. The CDR3 extends over 15 amino acids. V shed 5 bases, J shed 4 bases, and the junction held 6 bases outside the gene matches. Per germline, CDR1 SGHTA and CDR2 FQGNSA.